The rows below give T cell receptor beta chains drawn from one sample of a study of shared clonotypes between healthy human individuals. This table comes from immunoSEQ multiplex PCR, and its TCRdb copy is limited to in-frame clones, with some not included. Here the sample spans 2 million to 2.5 million clones, roughly 95% being singletons. The sequenced material came from naive CD4+ T cells sorted from blood. These receptors were taken from a man aged 18 to 30 in good health. Both conserved end residues are trimmed from each CDR3.

v_gene	CDR3aa
TRBV6-5	ASSYSGLGGGELF
TRBV5-5	ASEKNTYEEQY
TRBV7-9	ASSLGGERTGELF
TRBV6-1	ASRADRRETQY
TRBV28	ATKLGTFENSPLH
TRBV11-2	ASSLLGLAGEVKY
TRBV5-1	ASSFDGSLNTEAF
TRBV14	ASSQGGTKYNEQF
TRBV5-1	ASSLEGTSTDTQY
TRBV7-2	ASSPRASGGQETQY
TRBV2	ASSSRDRGIGTEAF
TRBV5-4	ASSRRGQGADTQY
TRBV5-6	ASSLQGTSPSGELF
TRBV9	ASSVNGPSTDTQY
TRBV25-1	ASSATANYGYT
TRBV7-2	ASSLGLAGPTDTQY
TRBV11-3	ASSLDSGAAGANVLT
TRBV30	AWGVPGRDNEQF
TRBV5-4	ASSTSSGRTDTQY
TRBV5-6	ASSLLASGEF
TRBV30	AWSPSYEQY
TRBV6-5	ASRLQGTGANVLT
TRBV6-6	ASSSAYEQY
TRBV5-5	ASSRTGSGYT
TRBV28	ASSFHRTGNTEAF
TRBV15	ATSRDGTGFYEQY
TRBV29-1	SVSLRDAHEQY
TRBV5-1	ASSLLQGMGETQY